These 10 T cell receptor beta chains were all obtained from the same sample, sequenced in a study of CD8+ T cells in alopecia areata. Treatment of the sample: oral pan-JAK inhibitor, 5-10 mg twice daily. Sequencing used cDNA as its template, made by extracting RNA and reverse transcribing it. Profiled with immunoSEQ multiplex PCR; TCRdb holds only in-frame clones, not every one. The data show roughly 200,000 clones, with about 53% seen just once and 9.5% to 14% held by the top ten. The sample here was CD8+ T cells sorted from blood, taken at week 24, from a patient treated with tofacitinib. The receptors originated from a human donor with alopecia areata.

The V call is TRBV5-6, the J call TRBJ2-3, with 9 bases that match TRBD1. CDR1 is SGHDT, CDR2 YYEEEE, per germline. This CDR3 region has 12 residues. J lost 14 bases, V lost 2 bases, and 6 bases had no gene match. CDR3 sequence: CASSFTGGEGYF. The CDR3 coding sequence is TGTGCCAGCAGCTTTACAGGGGGCGAGGGGTATTTT.

The genes are TRBV5-6 and TRBJ2-7, with 7 bases fitting TRBD1. The V gene end was trimmed by 4 bases and the J gene end by 6 bases; junction bases not matched to a gene: 1. The CDR3 extends over 11 amino acids. Germline lookup yields CDR1 SGHDT and CDR2 YYEEEE. The CDR3 DNA reads as TGTGCCAGCAGCCAGGGGGTCGAGCAGTACTTC. It is translated as CASSQGVEQYF.

The V gene is TRBV10-2, the J gene TRBJ1-1; 7 positions match TRBD1. This CDR3 contains 12 residues. From germline, CDR1 is WSHSY and CDR2 SAAADI. After removal of 5 bases from V and 6 bases from J, the junction contained 3 bases not matched to a gene. The CDR3 loop is CASSQDRAEAFF. Here the CDR3 DNA reads TGCGCCAGCAGTCAAGACAGGGCTGAAGCTTTCTTT.

This chain connects TRBV19 to TRBJ1-5; D not resolved. The length of the CDR3 is 14 residues. Trimming cost V 7 bases and J 4 bases, with 14 bases left between them. In germline, CDR1 is LNHDA, CDR2 SQIVND (reference sequence). DNA for the CDR3: TGTGCCAGTACCCTGGACGGTCTAAATCAGCCCCAGCATTTT. Translated, it gives CASTLDGLNQPQHF.

The chain has TRBV11-2 and TRBJ1-6; 8 bases agree with TRBD1. Germline V gene sequence: CDR1 SGHAT, CDR2 FQNNGV. Trimming removed 2 bases from V and 10 bases from J; junction bases left unmatched: 7. The CDR3 consists of 15 residues. The CDR3 region has the DNA TGTGCCAGCAGCTTACGGGACAGGTCTAGATCACCCCTCCACTTT. The encoded protein is CASSLRDRSRSPLHF.

This clone occurred a few times. The V and J genes are TRBV1 and TRBJ2-5; the table calls TRBD1, which could not be checked here. TRBV1 is a pseudogene segment. There are 15 residues in the CDR3. The CDR3 here is CTSSQKPFGQETQYF. The CDR3 bases are TGCACCAGCAGCCAAAAACCGTTCGGACAGGAGACCCAGTACTTC.

V gene TRBV23-1 combines with J gene TRBJ2-7, with TRBD2 as a possible D gene (6 bases). TRBV23-1 has ORF status, its function being uncertain. Trimming took off 6 bases at V and 6 bases at J, with 15 bases between the two ends. The CDR3 loop spans 13 amino acids. CDR3 DNA: TGCGCCAGCAGCCTTAAAGACGGGAGCGAGCAGTACTTC. The encoded protein is CASSLKDGSEQYF.

This rearrangement joins TRBV5-6 to TRBJ1-2; weak D call: TRBD1 (6 bases). The V gene's germline CDR1 is SGHDT and CDR2 YYEEEE. The CDR3 totals 15 residues. Trimming stripped 4 bases from V and 8 bases from J, with 21 bases between. The CDR3 loop reads CASSRNRVYGYGYTF. The CDR3, as DNA: TGTGCCAGCAGCCGGAACAGGGTATACGGTTACGGCTACACCTTC.

The DNA for the CDR3 is TGTGCCAGCAGCTCGGGGACACCCAGCTACGAGCAGTACTTC. Protein sequence: CASSSGTPSYEQYF. The rearrangement uses TRBV5-6 and TRBJ2-7; TRBD1 is a possible D gene (6 bases). Germline CDR1 is SGHDT and CDR2 is YYEEEE. V lost 3 bases and J 3 bases, leaving 13 bases between the germline ends. CDR3 length: 14 amino acids.

V usage is TRBV6-1 and J usage is TRBJ2-5; the D gene is possibly TRBD1 (6 bases). Germline V gives CDR1 MNHNS, CDR2 SASEGT. V was shortened by 7 bases and J by 2 bases, with 8 bases between the two germline ends. The CDR3 loop spans 12 amino acids. CDR3 loop: CASIGQQETQYF. The CDR3 coding sequence is TGTGCCAGCATTGGACAGCAAGAGACCCAGTACTTC.